This is a list of T cell receptor beta chains from one sample in a study of radiation and T cells in renal cell carcinoma. The data were produced by immunoSEQ multiplex PCR, yet TCRdb's version contains in-frame clones alone and is incomplete. The sample has approximately 43,000 clones, about 82% seen once; the top ten hold about 26%. The sample in question was blood, obtained from a patient whose treatment included radiotherapy and nephrectomy. All receptors derive from a woman aged 70-85 years with renal cell carcinoma. The CDR3 runs from the conserved cysteine through the conserved F or W. Fields, in order: D gene, V gene, clone size, J gene, CDR3 DNA, CDR3 protein. The D gene is left open where the match is weak. Only part of the rows carry a size: once, few, many, or a class if the clone is expanded.

TRBD2	TRBV19	-	TRBJ2-3	TGTGCCAGTAGTACAACTAGCGGGGGCCTCACAGATACGCAGTATTTT	CASSTTSGGLTDTQYF
-	TRBV2	-	TRBJ1-6	TGTGCCAGCACTAGTAGGGCAAATTCACCCCTCCACTTT	CASTSRANSPLHF
TRBD1	TRBV4-3	once	TRBJ2-5	TGCGCCAGCAGCCAAGGGGGGACAGGGGCAGGAGAGACCCAGTACTTC	CASSQGGTGAGETQYF
-	TRBV7-9	-	TRBJ2-6	TGTGCCAGCAGCCCGCCGACAGTCTCTGGGGCCAACGTCCTGACTTTC	CASSPPTVSGANVLTF
-	TRBV29-1	medium-sized	TRBJ1-4	TGCAGCGTTGAAACAAACGGAGAAAAACTGTTTTTT	CSVETNGEKLFF
-	TRBV10-1	-	TRBJ2-2	TGCGCCAGCGGACACTTGAACACCGGGGAGCTGTTTTTT	CASGHLNTGELFF
TRBD2	TRBV7-9	-	TRBJ2-1	TGTGCCAGCAGCTCACTTAGCGGGGGCTCCTACAATGAGCAGTTCTTC	CASSSLSGGSYNEQFF
-	TRBV4-1	-	TRBJ2-1	TGCGCCAGCAGCCCCACGCTAGCCAATGAGCAGTTCTTC	CASSPTLANEQFF
-	TRBV13	-	TRBJ2-3	TGTGCCAGCAGCCTGATGGATACGCAGTATTTT	CASSLMDTQYF
-	TRBV29-1	-	TRBJ2-7	TGCAGCGTTGGTTCCGAGAGCTACGAGCAGTACTTC	CSVGSESYEQYF
-	TRBV5-8	-	TRBJ2-1	TGTGCCGGGGGGCGGGGTCGTTACAATGAGCAGTTCTTC	CAGGRGRYNEQFF
TRBD1	TRBV10-3	-	TRBJ1-1	TGTGCCATCGGGACAGGGTCTCCTGAAGCTTTCTTT	CAIGTGSPEAFF
TRBD1	TRBV10-1	-	TRBJ2-7	TGCGCCAGCAGTCGGGACAGTTACGAGCAGTACTTC	CASSRDSYEQYF
-	TRBV7-9	-	TRBJ1-1	TGTGCCAGCGGAGCGATAGGGGACACTGAAGCTTTCTTT	CASGAIGDTEAFF
-	TRBV2	-	TRBJ2-5	TGTGCCAGCAGCCGCAGGGGGGCGGAGACCCAGTACTTC	CASSRRGAETQYF
-	TRBV19	-	TRBJ1-3	TGTGCCAGCTCCAACAGGTCTTCTGCTGGAAACACCATATATTTT	CASSNRSSAGNTIYF
-	TRBV5-4	-	TRBJ1-1	TGTGCCAGCAGCGGGGTCGGGAGGACAGCGATAATGAACACTGAAGCTTTCTTT	CASSGVGRTAIMNTEAFF
TRBD2	TRBV7-2	-	TRBJ2-1	TGTGCCAGCAGCACAACCGGGACTAGCGGGGGTGAGCAGTTCTTC	CASSTTGTSGGEQFF
-	TRBV4-3	-	TRBJ2-7	TGCGCCAGCAGCCAAGATAGACACGGAACCTACGAGCAGTACTTC	CASSQDRHGTYEQYF
-	TRBV18	-	TRBJ2-1	TGTGCCAGCTCTCCACCAACTTCGGGAAATGAGCAGTTCTTC	CASSPPTSGNEQFF
TRBD2	TRBV9	-	TRBJ2-1	TGTGCCAGCAGCCAACTAGCGGGGGGTCGTGAGCAGTTCTTC	CASSQLAGGREQFF
-	TRBV5-6	-	TRBJ2-4	TGTGCCAGCAGCCCGCCCGGCGCCAAAAACATTCAGTACTTC	CASSPPGAKNIQYF
-	TRBV6-5	-	TRBJ1-4	TGTGCCAGCAAGGGGCTCAGAGGTGAAAAACTGTTTTTT	CASKGLRGEKLFF
-	TRBV10-1	-	TRBJ1-6	TGCGCCAGCAGTGATGGGAGCTCCTATAATTCACCCCTCCACTTT	CASSDGSSYNSPLHF
-	TRBV30	many	TRBJ1-2	TGTGCCTGGAGACACATTCGAGGGGACTATGGCTACACCTTC	CAWRHIRGDYGYTF
TRBD2	TRBV27	-	TRBJ2-3	TGTGCCAGCGATATAAGACTAGCGGGGCTGTATTTT	CASDIRLAGLYF
-	TRBV6-1	few	TRBJ1-5	TGTGCCAGCAGTGCCGTCCTCAATCAGCCCCAGCATTTT	CASSAVLNQPQHF
TRBD1	TRBV9	-	TRBJ1-3	TGTGCCAGCAGCGCCGAACAGGGGGCAGGTGGAAACACCATATATTTT	CASSAEQGAGGNTIYF
TRBD1	TRBV6-1	-	TRBJ2-7	TGTGCCAGCAGTGAAGTGAACAGGGGAAGGGACGAGCAGTACTTC	CASSEVNRGRDEQYF
TRBD2	TRBV27	once	TRBJ2-3	TGTGCCAGCAGTTTAGGTCTAGCGGGGGGATTTGCAGATACGCAGTATTTT	CASSLGLAGGFADTQYF
-	TRBV11-3	once	TRBJ2-1	TGTGCCAGCAGCTCCGGGATTCGGGAGCAGTTCTTC	CASSSGIREQFF
TRBD1	TRBV18	-	TRBJ1-2	TGTGCCAGCTCAACCGGGACAGGGGCTAACTATGGCTACACCTTC	CASSTGTGANYGYTF
-	TRBV12-5	-	TRBJ1-5	TGTGCTAGTGGTTTGAGGACGGCACAGCCCCAGCATTTT	CASGLRTAQPQHF
TRBD1	TRBV29-1	-	TRBJ2-7	TGCAGCGTTGAAGGGGGACAGGGGACCTCCTACGAGCAGTACTTC	CSVEGGQGTSYEQYF
-	TRBV5-1	-	TRBJ1-4	TGCGCCAGCAGCCTACAGGGCCAGGGGGAAAAACTGTTTTTT	CASSLQGQGEKLFF
-	TRBV5-5	-	TRBJ2-3	TGTGCCAGCAGCTTGACGAGAGTCCCAGATACGCAGTATTTT	CASSLTRVPDTQYF
-	TRBV5-6	-	TRBJ1-2	TGTGCCAGCAGCCTCCGCGGGCCTGCCCTTTATGGCTACACCTTC	CASSLRGPALYGYTF
-	TRBV6-5	-	TRBJ2-1	TGTGCCAGCAGTTACTCGAGGGCAGGGACGCACAATGAGCAGTTCTTC	CASSYSRAGTHNEQFF
-	TRBV10-3	-	TRBJ2-1	TGTGCCATCAGTGATATAATTGGGGGTACCACGGCAGGTGAGCAGTTCTTC	CAISDIIGGTTAGEQFF
-	TRBV15	-	TRBJ2-5	TGTGCCACCAGCAGAGATGTAGGGGAGACCCAGTACTTC	CATSRDVGETQYF
-	TRBV25-1	once	TRBJ1-1	TGTGCCAGCAGTGAATGGACGGCTGAAGCTTTCTTT	CASSEWTAEAFF
-	TRBV5-8	-	TRBJ1-6	TGTGCCAGCAGCCGACAGACAGGACTTAATTCACCCCTCCACTTT	CASSRQTGLNSPLHF
-	TRBV5-5	-	TRBJ2-7	TGTGCCAGCAGCTTCGGTAGGCAGATCGCCAACGAGCAGTACTTC	CASSFGRQIANEQYF
-	TRBV20-1	-	TRBJ1-2	TGCAGTGCTTCTCCAGGGTTTGGCTACACCTTC	CSASPGFGYTF
-	TRBV12-1	-	TRBJ2-1	TGTGCCAGCGAAAGGAGGCAGGGTTTCTACAATGAGCAGTTCTTC	CASERRQGFYNEQFF
-	TRBV30	-	TRBJ2-7	TGTGCCTGCGGACAAGACATAATGCGCGAGCAGTACTTC	CACGQDIMREQYF
-	TRBV5-1	-	TRBJ1-1	TGCGCCAGCAGCTTGGCCGGGGGTGGCACTGAAGCTTTCTTT	CASSLAGGGTEAFF
TRBD2	TRBV4-2	-	TRBJ2-5	TGTGCCAGCAGCCCCGGGACTAGCGGGAGTCTGATTCAAGAGACCCAGTACTTC	CASSPGTSGSLIQETQYF
TRBD1	TRBV2	-	TRBJ1-1	TGTGCCAGCAGGGAAGGGACAGGGGGGTACACTGAAGCTTTCTTT	CASREGTGGYTEAFF
TRBD2	TRBV5-1	once	TRBJ2-3	TGCGCCAGCAGCTTGAGGAGCGGGGGGGCGAGAGATACGCAGTATTTT	CASSLRSGGARDTQYF
-	TRBV4-1	-	TRBJ1-2	TGCGCCAGCAGCGGAACCTTTACACAGGGATACAACTATGGCTACACCTTC	CASSGTFTQGYNYGYTF
-	TRBV6-5	-	TRBJ2-1	TGTGCCAGCAGTTTGTCGGGGCTCGAGGTGAGGAATGAGCAGTTCTTC	CASSLSGLEVRNEQFF
-	TRBV6-8	-	TRBJ1-5	TGTGCCAGCAGTAGCCGTCCTAAGCGACAGCCCCAGCATTTT	CASSSRPKRQPQHF
TRBD1	TRBV2	-	TRBJ2-5	TGTGCCAGCAGTGAAGCAAGTCGGACAGGGGAAGAGACCCAGTACTTC	CASSEASRTGEETQYF
TRBD2	TRBV10-1	-	TRBJ2-5	TGCGCCAGCAGTGGGGGGAGACTAGCGGGCCACCAAGAGACCCAGTACTTC	CASSGGRLAGHQETQYF
TRBD2	TRBV5-1	once	TRBJ2-3	TGCGCCAGCAGCATTGGGACTAGCGGTGTAACAGATACGCAGTATTTT	CASSIGTSGVTDTQYF
-	TRBV7-9	once	TRBJ1-2	TGTGCCAGCAGCCTTACAGGGAAGGGGATCTATGGCTACACCTTC	CASSLTGKGIYGYTF
-	TRBV7-2	-	TRBJ2-3	TGTGCCAGCAGCTTAGCGGTCGGACCAGATACGCAGTATTTT	CASSLAVGPDTQYF
TRBD2	TRBV7-9	once	TRBJ2-5	TGTGCCAGCAGCTTGACTAGCGGCCGGGAGACCCAGTACTTC	CASSLTSGRETQYF